Below, 18 T cell receptor beta chains from the same sample are listed, as sequenced in a study of cytotoxic CD8 clonotypes in ibrutinib-treated CLL (dated by TCRdb to the early 2020s). Library prep was done by the immunoSEQ multiplex PCR assay. TCRdb mirrors the immuneACCESS table, restricted to in-frame sequences. Some clones are absent from its copies; in checked studies, under half trace to an unresolved V gene, and the reason for the others is unknown. This sample lists about 140,000 clones; roughly 80% were detected once. The ten largest clones capture around 30% of the sample. The sample's time point, from its label and the paper: approximately 11 months on ibrutinib. The sequences come from PBMCs, collected after 12 months of ibrutinib treatment. All receptors come from a human donor with chronic lymphocytic leukemia.

This chain links TRBV7-2 with TRBJ2-7; 9 bases fit TRBD2. V lost 2 bases and J lost 3; bases outside the gene matches: 5. This CDR3 is 15 amino acids long. Germline loops: CDR1 SGHTA, CDR2 FQGNSA. The CDR3 region has the DNA TGTGCCAGCAGCTTATCGCGGGAGGGATTCTACGAGCAGTACTTC. Its translation: CASSLSREGFYEQYF.

The chain is built from TRBV19 and TRBJ1-5, with 11 bases matching TRBD1. From germline, CDR1 is LNHDA and CDR2 SQIVND (reference sequence). V shed 2 bases and J 7 bases; nucleotides not matched to a gene: 4. The CDR3 totals 15 residues. CDR3 protein: CASSIWTGGAQPQHF. The DNA of the CDR3 is TGTGCCAGTAGTATATGGACAGGGGGCGCCCAGCCCCAGCATTTT.

This clone is a singleton in its sample. This chain links TRBV28 with TRBJ1-6; 9 nucleotides agree with TRBD1. In germline, CDR1 is MDHEN, CDR2 SYDVKM. The CDR3 loop spans 15 amino acids. J lost 6 bases, V lost 5 bases, and 5 bases had no gene match. The CDR3 protein is CASSPRDRVNSPLHF. As DNA, the CDR3 is TGTGCCAGCAGTCCCCGGGACAGGGTTAATTCACCCCTCCACTTT.

V is TRBV4-1 and J is TRBJ2-7; D is perhaps TRBD2 (6 bases). Deletions cut 1 base from V and 5 bases from J, with 9 bases between. This CDR3 has 13 amino acids. Looked up from germline, CDR1 is MGHRA and CDR2 is YSYEKL. CDR3 bases: TGCGCCAGCAGCCAAGTCGGGGGAGACGAGCAGTACTTC. Encoded protein: CASSQVGGDEQYF.

This clone occurred a few times. The chain couples TRBV19 to TRBJ1-4, with D unclear. Trimming shortened V by 3 bases and J by 8 bases, and 7 bases separated the two germline ends. The germline V gene has CDR1 LNHDA and CDR2 SQIVND (reference sequence). The CDR3 consists of 12 residues. The CDR3 here is CASSMWYEKLFF. CDR3 DNA sequence: TGTGCCAGTAGTATGTGGTACGAAAAACTGTTTTTT.

The CDR3 DNA reads as TGCGCCACCTCGAAGGATAGCTCCTACGAGCAGTACTTC. Protein product: CATSKDSSYEQYF. V gene TRBV5-1 combines with J gene TRBJ2-7; D gene ambiguous. V dropped 9 bases and J dropped 0 bases, with 13 bases sitting between them. CDR3 length equals 13 residues. Germline loops: CDR1 SGHRS, CDR2 YFSETQ.

The gene calls are TRBV4-3 and TRBJ1-4, with 10 nucleotides matching TRBD1. J was trimmed by 11 bases and V by 1 base; bases with no gene match: 4. The CDR3 totals 14 residues. CDR1 is LGHNA and CDR2 is YSLEER in the germline V gene. This CDR3 reads CASSQGGTGDKLFF. CDR3 in DNA: TGCGCCAGCAGCCAAGGTGGGACAGGGGACAAACTGTTTTTT.

J is TRBJ2-5 and V is TRBV30; D is possibly TRBD1 (7 bases). V lost 8 bases and J lost 7, with 20 bases in between. The CDR3 length is 13 residues. Germline V gene sequence: CDR1 GTSNPN, CDR2 SVGIG (reference sequence). CDR3 sequence (DNA): TGTGCCGGGGTGGCGCGGGACAGTAGGACCCAGTACTTC. Translated, it gives CAGVARDSRTQYF.

V gene TRBV5-4 combines with J gene TRBJ2-3, with D unclear. Germline-derived CDR1 and CDR2 are SGHNT and YYREEE (reference sequence). This CDR3 has 12 residues. Trimming shortened V by 1 base and J by 3 bases, and 3 bases separated the two germline ends. CDR3 sequence reads: CASSLSTDTQYF. CDR3 nucleotide sequence: TGTGCCAGCAGCTTGTCTACAGATACGCAGTATTTT.

V is TRBV19 and J is TRBJ2-3; tentatively, D is TRBD1 (5 bases). The CDR3 covers 15 residues. CDR1 and CDR2 from the germline V gene are LNHDA and SQIVND (reference sequence). Trimming removed 1 base from V and 1 base from J, with 9 bases in between. The DNA for the CDR3 is TGTGCCAGTAGTATAGCAGGGCACCGCACAGATACGCAGTATTTT. Its translation: CASSIAGHRTDTQYF. The variable domain in full, completed from reference TRBV19 and TRBJ2-3, reads DGGITQSPKYLFRKEGQNVTLSCEQNLNHDAMYWYRQDPGQGLRLIYYSQIVNDFQKGDIAEGYSVSREKKESFPLTVTSAQKNPTAFYLCASSIAGHRTDTQYFGPGTRLTVL.

The V call is TRBV4-2, the J call TRBJ2-7; perhaps TRBD2 as D (6 bases). This CDR3 comprises 16 residues. Germline V gives CDR1 LGHNA, CDR2 YNFKEQ. Trimming shortened V by 3 bases and J by 4 bases, and 19 bases separated the two germline ends. The CDR3 DNA is TGTGCCAGCAGCCAGGCTGCGGGACTGGAAGGATACGAGCAGTACTTC. Its translation: CASSQAAGLEGYEQYF.

J is TRBJ1-2 and V is TRBV5-1; D perhaps matches TRBD1 (5 bases). In germline, CDR1 is SGHRS, CDR2 YFSETQ. CDR3 length: 13 residues. The V end lost 2 bases, the J end lost 3 bases, and 8 bases lay between the germline ends. DNA of the CDR3: TGCGCCAGCAGCTTCGGGGGGGACTATGGCTACACCTTC. Translated, it gives CASSFGGDYGYTF.

Turning to this clone: The sample holds other DNA sequences that translate to the same CDR3. The V call is TRBV5-1, the J call TRBJ1-1, with a possible D match to TRBD1 (6 bases). The V gene's germline CDR1 is SGHRS and CDR2 YFSETQ. This CDR3 is 14 amino acids long. The V and J ends lost 0 bases and 5 bases respectively, with 11 bases between them. CDR3 loop: CASSLGGGGTEAFF. The CDR3 DNA is TGCGCCAGCAGCTTGGGAGGGGGAGGTACTGAAGCTTTCTTT.

The chain recombines TRBV9 with TRBJ2-7, with D tentatively TRBD1 (5 bases). CDR3 length: 13 residues. Deletions cut 1 base from V and 5 bases from J, with 10 bases between. The germline CDR1 and CDR2 sequences are SGDLS and YYNGEE. DNA for the CDR3: TGTGCCAGCAGCGTACAGGGTTCGGACGAGCAGTACTTC. Its translation is CASSVQGSDEQYF.

The rearrangement uses TRBV18 and TRBJ1-1; possibly TRBD1 for D (6 bases). CDR1 is KGHSH and CDR2 is LQKENI in the germline V gene. V shed 0 bases and J shed 7 bases, with 12 bases lying between them. The CDR3 sequence is 14 residues long. The CDR3 reads CASSPPGGSGEAFF. CDR3 in DNA: TGTGCCAGCTCACCACCAGGGGGAAGTGGTGAAGCTTTCTTT.

The gene calls are TRBV4-3 and TRBJ1-2, with D perhaps TRBD1 (6 bases). V gave up 1 base and J gave up 4 bases, with 13 bases separating them. This CDR3 comprises 15 residues. Germline V gene lookup returns CDR1 LGHNA and CDR2 YSLEER. The CDR3 reads CASSQATGSAYGYTF. CDR3 nucleotide sequence: TGCGCCAGCAGCCAAGCTACAGGGTCAGCCTATGGCTACACCTTC.

The V call is TRBV28, the J call TRBJ1-2; the D is unclear. Germline assignment: CDR1 MDHEN and CDR2 SYDVKM. V lost 4 bases and J 4 bases, leaving 7 bases between the germline ends. The CDR3 loop spans 12 amino acids. CDR3 bases: TGTGCCAGCAGTTCTTCCGTCTATGGCTACACCTTC. It encodes CASSSSVYGYTF.

This chain uses TRBV7-2 with TRBJ2-1, with D possibly matching TRBD2 (6 bases). The CDR3 covers 13 residues. Per the germline V gene, CDR1 is SGHTA and CDR2 is FQGNSA. Trimming pared 0 bases from V and 7 bases from J, leaving 7 bases between. In DNA form, the CDR3 reads TGTGCCAGCAGCTTAGCTAGCGGAAATGAGCAGTTCTTC. Protein sequence: CASSLASGNEQFF.